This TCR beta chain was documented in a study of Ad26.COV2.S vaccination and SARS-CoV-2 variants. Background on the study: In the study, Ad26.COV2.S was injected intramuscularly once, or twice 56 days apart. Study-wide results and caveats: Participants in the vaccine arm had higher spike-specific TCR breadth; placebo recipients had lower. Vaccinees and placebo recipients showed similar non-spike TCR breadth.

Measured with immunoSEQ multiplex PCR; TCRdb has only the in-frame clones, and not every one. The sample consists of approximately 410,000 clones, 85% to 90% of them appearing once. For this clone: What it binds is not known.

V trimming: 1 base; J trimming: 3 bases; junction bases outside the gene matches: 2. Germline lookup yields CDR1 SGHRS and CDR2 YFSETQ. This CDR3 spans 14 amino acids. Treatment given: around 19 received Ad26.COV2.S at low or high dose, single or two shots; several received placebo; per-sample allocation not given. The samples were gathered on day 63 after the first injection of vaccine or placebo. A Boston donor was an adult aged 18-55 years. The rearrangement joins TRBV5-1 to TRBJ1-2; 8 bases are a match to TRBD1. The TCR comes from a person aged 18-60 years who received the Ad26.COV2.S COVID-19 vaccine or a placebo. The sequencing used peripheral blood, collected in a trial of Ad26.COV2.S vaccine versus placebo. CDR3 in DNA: TGCGCCAGCAGCTTGTCAGGGGGCGACTATGGCTACACCTTC. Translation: CASSLSGGDYGYTF.